The 7 T cell receptor beta chains presented below share a single source sample, sequenced in a study of T cell repertoires in cytomegalovirus infection. TCRdb reprocessed the reads with MiXCR, giving one entry per CDR3 protein. The profile shows 70,000 or so distinct CDR3 sequences, around 27% of them singletons. These receptors have no known antigen. The input for sequencing was CD8+ T cells from cultured PBMCs, taken from culture after CMV antigen stimulation. The receptors originated from a human donor in good health (CMV status not recorded). Some clones in this sample may be carry-over from other donors' samples.

This clonotype came up a few times. The CDR3 DNA reads TGTGCCAGCAGTGGCGGCAGTTACACCGGGGAGCTGTTTTTT. It translates to CASSGGSYTGELFF. The chain joins TRBV12-3 or TRBV12-4 to TRBJ2-2; D gene ambiguous. The CDR3 extends over 14 amino acids. V was pared by 5 bases and J by 3 bases, with 10 bases between.

This clonotype appeared many times. J is TRBJ2-7 and V is TRBV7-2, with D unclear. Germline CDR1 and CDR2: SGHTA and FQGNSA. V lost 5 bases and J lost 3, with 17 bases in between. This CDR3 spans 15 amino acids. The CDR3 sequence is CASSPVRVLDYEQYF. The CDR3 DNA is TGTGCCAGCAGCCCCGTTCGGGTCCTAGACTACGAGCAGTACTTC.

V usage is TRBV20-1 and J usage is TRBJ2-1; D may be TRBD1 or TRBD2 (5 bases each). There are 15 residues in the CDR3. V was cut by 3 bases and J by 8 bases, with 20 bases left in between. The V gene's germline CDR1 is DFQATT and CDR2 SNEGSKA (reference sequence). As DNA, the CDR3 is TGCAGTGCTAGGGGGACCGGGCCTCCGGTGGATGAGCAGTTCTTC. This gives the protein CSARGTGPPVDEQFF.

The chain couples TRBV6-2 or TRBV6-3 to TRBJ1-5; TRBD1 agrees at 8 bases. With 5 bases clipped from V and 0 bases from J, the junction kept 15 bases outside the gene matches. This CDR3 has 19 residues. Looked up from germline, CDR1 is MNHEY and CDR2 is SVGEGT. For the CDR3, the DNA is TGTGCCAGCAGTCCCGCGGGGACAGGAACAGCGTATAGCAATCAGCCCCAGCATTTT. It translates to CASSPAGTGTAYSNQPQHF.

V gene TRBV7-4 combines with J gene TRBJ1-1; maybe TRBD1 (6 bases). CDR1 and CDR2 from the germline V gene are SGHVT and SQSDAQ. Trimming took 3 bases from V and 1 from J, leaving 12 bases between them. This CDR3 is 15 amino acids long. In nucleotides, the CDR3 is TGTGCCAGCAGCTTTATAGGGGGAAAGAACACTGAAGCTTTCTTT. This sequence encodes CASSFIGGKNTEAFF.

The V call is TRBV4-3, the J call TRBJ2-2, with 7 bases fitting TRBD1. From germline, CDR1 is LGHNA and CDR2 YSLEER. V shed 3 bases and J 7 bases; nucleotides not matched to a gene: 17. The CDR3 spans 18 residues. CDR3 sequence reads: CASSHKSPGQGENGELFF. DNA of the CDR3: TGCGCCAGCAGCCACAAAAGCCCAGGGCAGGGGGAAAACGGGGAGCTGTTTTTT.

This clonotype was observed at least ten times. The chain has TRBV7-2 and TRBJ2-7; 9 positions agree with TRBD2. The CDR3 runs to 17 residues. Trimming at V came to 4 bases and at J to 4 bases, leaving 14 bases not matched to a gene. Germline CDR1 is SGHTA and CDR2 is FQGNSA. CDR3 protein: CASSSPSDSGSTYEQYF. Written as DNA, the CDR3 is TGTGCCAGCAGCTCACCATCCGATAGCGGGAGTACATACGAGCAGTACTTC.